This T cell receptor (beta chain) was retrieved from a study of blood T cell repertoires in COVID-19. Study-wide context: The analysed material was cDNA or gDNA that came from T cells, B-cell-depleted T cells, or PBMCs.

Only in-frame clones appear in the TCRdb table, and some are missing; sequencing was by immunoSEQ multiplex PCR. Among about 140,000 clones listed, roughly 79% were seen once. Between the trimmed V and J ends, which lost 6 bases and 1 base, there was a span of 14 bases. The germline V gene encodes CDR1 SGHRS and CDR2 YFSETQ. The CDR3 runs 15 residues. This clone was picked up a small number of times. The sequenced sample was peripheral blood. The receptor's source is a woman between 55 and 75 years old with acute or convalescent COVID-19. The chain joins TRBV5-1 to TRBJ2-1; a possible D gene is TRBD2 (5 bases). DNA of the CDR3: TGCGCCAGCAATCCAGAGGAGGCATCCTACAATGAGCAGTTCTTC. It is translated as CASNPEEASYNEQFF.